The next 25 T cell receptor beta chains were all read from a single sample in a study of CD8 T cells in ankylosing spondylitis. Findings of the study overall: Characteristic of ankylosing spondylitis blood, it appeared, was a TCR beta motif comprising roughly 8 highly homologous variants.

TCRdb re-called the 5' RACE reads with MiXCR, one entry per CDR3 protein. This table has about 750,000 distinct CDR3 sequences, around a fifth appearing once. No antigens are known for them. The sequenced sample was blood, either unsorted or a sorted T cell fraction (not recorded which). The origin of the receptors is a male donor with ankylosing spondylitis.

The sample holds a few counts of this clonotype. This chain joins TRBV5-1 and TRBJ2-2; maybe TRBD1 (6 bases). Germline values: CDR1 SGHRS, CDR2 YFSETQ. This CDR3 is 13 amino acids long. CDR3 in DNA: TGCTCCCCGGGAACAGGGAGTACCGGGGAGCTGTTTTTT. Translating it yields CSPGTGSTGELFF.

The chain couples TRBV6-6 to TRBJ2-7; a weak D match, TRBD1 (6 bases). With 5 bases removed from V and 6 bases from J, the gap between germline ends came to 11 bases. The CDR3 is made up of 12 amino acids. Germline values: CDR1 MNHNY, CDR2 SVGAGI (reference sequence). CDR3 nucleotide sequence: TGTGCCAGCAGTGCCGGACAGATCGAGCAGTACTTC. Translated, it gives CASSAGQIEQYF.

V is TRBV27 and J is TRBJ1-3, with D tentatively TRBD1 (5 bases). CDR3 length: 15 amino acids. Germline-derived CDR1 and CDR2 are MNHEY and SMNVEV (reference sequence). Between the trimmed V and J ends, which lost 8 bases and 0 bases, there was a span of 14 bases. Here the CDR3 DNA reads TGTGCCAGCGGGGGGGTTTCTGACTCTGGAAACACCATATATTTT. This encodes CASGGVSDSGNTIYF.

The chain couples TRBV9 to TRBJ1-6, with D unresolved. V lost 2 bases and J 10 bases, leaving 13 bases between the germline ends. Germline V gene sequence: CDR1 SGDLS, CDR2 YYNGEE. The CDR3 is made up of 14 amino acids. CDR3 residues: CASSVGRARSPLHF. CDR3 sequence (DNA): TGTGCCAGCAGCGTGGGGAGGGCAAGATCACCCCTCCACTTT.

V and J are TRBV12-3 or TRBV12-4 and TRBJ1-6; D is perhaps TRBD1 (6 bases). V was clipped by 6 bases and J by 8 bases, with 17 bases between them. The CDR3 totals 15 residues. The CDR3 is CASRAGHNLHSPLHF. The CDR3 coding sequence is TGTGCCAGCAGGGCGGGACACAACCTCCATTCACCCCTCCACTTT.

This clonotype was found a few times. V gene TRBV4-1 combines with J gene TRBJ2-7, with D perhaps TRBD2 (6 bases). The V gene's germline CDR1 is MGHRA and CDR2 YSYEKL. Trimming removed 3 bases from V and 2 bases from J, with 11 bases in between. This CDR3 is built from 14 residues. In DNA form, the CDR3 reads TGCGCCAGCAGCCACCTTGGCGGGACCTACGAGCAGTACTTC. It specifies CASSHLGGTYEQYF.

This clonotype was observed a few times. The chain links TRBV20-1 to TRBJ2-7, with 7 positions matching TRBD1. Germline V gene data show CDR1 as DFQATT and CDR2 as SNEGSKA (reference sequence). J lost 6 bases, V lost 4 bases, and 12 bases had no gene match. This CDR3 spans 14 amino acids. DNA for the CDR3: TGCAGTGCTAACGAGAATAAGGGGGCAGCCGAGCAGTACTTC. Protein sequence: CSANENKGAAEQYF.

CDR3 DNA: TGTGCCTGTGACAGGGCCAGCCCTAGCACAGATACGCAGTATTTT. It translates to CACDRASPSTDTQYF. The rearrangement links TRBV30 to TRBJ2-3, with 7 bases aligning to TRBD1. The CDR3 is made up of 15 amino acids. Trimming took 6 bases from V and 0 from J; bases not matched to a gene: 9. Germline V gene lookup returns CDR1 GTSNPN and CDR2 SVGIG (reference sequence).

The sample holds many counts of this clonotype. CDR3 nucleotides: TGTGCCAGCAGTCCGCGGGACATAAGCTCCTATAATTCACCCCTCCACTTT. Translation gives CASSPRDISSYNSPLHF. The J gene is TRBJ1-6, the V gene TRBV6-1; maybe TRBD1 (6 bases). With 5 bases removed from V and 0 bases from J, the gap between germline ends came to 14 bases. The CDR3 is 17 amino acids. CDR1 and CDR2 from the germline V gene are MNHNS and SASEGT.

The V and J genes are TRBV7-2 and TRBJ2-7; 8 bases match TRBD1. The CDR3 totals 14 residues. V lost 5 bases to trimming and J lost 7 bases; unmatched junction nucleotides: 10. Per the germline V gene, CDR1 is SGHTA and CDR2 is FQGNSA. The CDR3 DNA follows: TGTGCCAGCAGCCCAGGGGGCTTCATGGTGGAGCAGTACTTC. This encodes CASSPGGFMVEQYF.

CDR3 region: CASSYVRGDEQYF. The CDR3, as DNA: TGTGCCAGCAGTTATGTAAGGGGGGACGAGCAGTACTTC. The chain combines TRBV6-5 with TRBJ2-7; perhaps D is TRBD1 or TRBD2 (6 bases each). CDR3 length equals 13 residues. Trimming took off 3 bases at V and 5 bases at J, with 11 bases between the two ends. Germline CDR1 is MNHEY and CDR2 is SVGAGI.

This chain uses TRBV6-2 or TRBV6-3 with TRBJ2-7, with D unresolved. This CDR3 spans 19 amino acids. Germline CDR1 reads MNHEY; CDR2 reads SVGEGT. The ends were cut back, 2 bases at V and 3 bases at J, with 26 bases in the middle. CDR3 bases: TGTGCCAGCAGTTACAAATCGGGCAGCCAGAGCCAAAGAAACTACGAGCAGTACTTC. Translated: CASSYKSGSQSQRNYEQYF.

This clonotype was found many times. V gene TRBV4-2 combines with J gene TRBJ2-1; D possibly corresponds to TRBD2 (5 bases). Germline V gene data show CDR1 as LGHNA and CDR2 as YNFKEQ. There are 15 residues in the CDR3. V was pared by 1 base and J by 7 bases, with 14 bases between. DNA of the CDR3: TGTGCCAGCAGCCAAGTAGGAGTCTCGGGAAATGAGCAGTTCTTC. Its protein is CASSQVGVSGNEQFF.

This clonotype has at least ten counts. The chain employs TRBV2 and TRBJ2-1; D is perhaps TRBD2 (5 bases). The germline V and J ends were trimmed by 5 bases and 10 bases, with 12 bases remaining between them. This CDR3 has 12 amino acids. CDR1 and CDR2 (germline): SNHLY, FYNNEI. The CDR3 is CASSPRTGEQFF. CDR3 DNA: TGTGCCAGCAGTCCACGGACTGGCGAGCAGTTCTTC.

V usage is TRBV25-1 and J usage is TRBJ2-2, with D unclear. The length of the CDR3 is 14 residues. Germline loops: CDR1 MGHDK, CDR2 SYGVNS. The V end was cut by 7 bases, the J end by 1 base, with 10 bases between. This CDR3 is CASIGGRNTGELFF. DNA for the CDR3: TGTGCCAGCATTGGCGGACGGAACACCGGGGAGCTGTTTTTT.

This clonotype was picked up a small number of times. The chain recombines TRBV9 with TRBJ2-2, with D hard to call. The V and J ends lost 0 bases and 6 bases respectively, with 12 bases between them. The CDR3 consists of 15 residues. The germline CDR1 and CDR2 sequences are SGDLS and YYNGEE. CDR3 bases: TGTGCCAGCAGCGTAGCTAAGGTACCCGCCGGGGAGCTGTTTTTT. Amino acid sequence: CASSVAKVPAGELFF.

V is TRBV5-1 and J is TRBJ1-3; perhaps TRBD1 as D (5 bases). The CDR3 spans 13 residues. Trimming took 3 bases from V and 4 from J, leaving 8 bases between them. From germline, CDR1 is SGHRS and CDR2 YFSETQ. In DNA, the CDR3 is TGCGCCAGCAGCTCTGGGGACGGAAACACCATATATTTT. Its protein product is CASSSGDGNTIYF.

This sequence joins TRBV4-2 and TRBJ2-2; 8 bases match TRBD2. V dropped 0 bases and J dropped 10; count of bases not matched to a gene: 4. The CDR3 covers 14 residues. CDR1 LGHNA and CDR2 YNFKEQ come from the germline V gene. The CDR3 coding sequence is TGTGCCAGCAGCCAAGATCAGGGACTAGTGGAGCTGTTTTTT. Its protein is CASSQDQGLVELFF.

The chain uses TRBV10-1 and TRBJ2-5; D is uncertain. The CDR3 runs to 12 residues. Looked up from germline, CDR1 is WNHNN and CDR2 is SYGVQD (reference sequence). V was pared by 7 bases and J by 0 bases, with 6 bases between. For the CDR3, the DNA is TGCGCCAGCATCGTTGACCAAGAGACCCAGTACTTC. It is translated as CASIVDQETQYF.

This clonotype came up many times. CDR3: CSAGENAAYEQYF. CDR3 sequence (DNA): TGCAGCGCTGGGGAGAACGCTGCCTACGAGCAGTACTTC. J is TRBJ2-7 and V is TRBV29-1, with D perhaps matching TRBD2 (5 bases). The CDR3 spans 13 residues. Per germline, CDR1 SQVTM and CDR2 ANQGSEA. Trimming took off 7 bases at V and 2 bases at J, with 15 bases between the two ends.

This clonotype was detected only a few times. The chain links TRBV7-2 to TRBJ2-1, with unresolved D. This CDR3 has 13 amino acids. The V gene lost 2 bases and the J gene lost 6 bases, with 8 bases spanning the gap. Germline CDR1 reads SGHTA; CDR2 reads FQGNSA. CDR3 sequence: CASSLTPGNEQFF. CDR3 bases: TGTGCCAGCAGCTTAACTCCGGGCAATGAGCAGTTCTTC.

The V gene is TRBV4-2, the J gene TRBJ1-2; TRBD1 might be the D (5 bases). This CDR3 is built from 13 residues. V was pared by 9 bases and J by 6 bases, with 17 bases between. In germline, CDR1 is LGHNA, CDR2 YNFKEQ. CDR3 loop: CASTHGTDDGYTF. The CDR3 region has the DNA TGTGCCAGTACCCATGGGACCGATGATGGCTACACCTTC.

The V and J genes are TRBV2 and TRBJ2-7; D is unresolved. The germline gives CDR1 SNHLY, CDR2 FYNNEI. V dropped 7 bases and J dropped 2 bases, with 12 bases sitting between them. This CDR3 spans 13 amino acids. CDR3 DNA: TGTGCCAGCACCATGAACTCCCCCTACGAGCAGTACTTC. Translation: CASTMNSPYEQYF.

The chain couples TRBV29-1 to TRBJ2-1; TRBD1 agrees at 7 bases. V lost 1 base to trimming and J lost 5 bases; unmatched junction nucleotides: 2. Germline lookup yields CDR1 SQVTM and CDR2 ANQGSEA. This CDR3 comprises 13 residues. As DNA, the CDR3 is TGCAGCGTTGAAGGGACAGGCAACAATGAGCAGTTCTTC. Its protein product is CSVEGTGNNEQFF.

The chain uses TRBV24-1 and TRBJ2-5; TRBD1 matches 8 bases. Germline CDR1 reads KGHDR; CDR2 reads SFDVKD. The CDR3 extends over 14 amino acids. The junction had 5 bases not matched to a gene; V was cut back by 4 bases and J by 5 bases. CDR3 amino acids: CATSEPGGGETQYF. In nucleotides, the CDR3 is TGTGCCACCAGTGAGCCAGGGGGCGGTGAGACCCAGTACTTC.